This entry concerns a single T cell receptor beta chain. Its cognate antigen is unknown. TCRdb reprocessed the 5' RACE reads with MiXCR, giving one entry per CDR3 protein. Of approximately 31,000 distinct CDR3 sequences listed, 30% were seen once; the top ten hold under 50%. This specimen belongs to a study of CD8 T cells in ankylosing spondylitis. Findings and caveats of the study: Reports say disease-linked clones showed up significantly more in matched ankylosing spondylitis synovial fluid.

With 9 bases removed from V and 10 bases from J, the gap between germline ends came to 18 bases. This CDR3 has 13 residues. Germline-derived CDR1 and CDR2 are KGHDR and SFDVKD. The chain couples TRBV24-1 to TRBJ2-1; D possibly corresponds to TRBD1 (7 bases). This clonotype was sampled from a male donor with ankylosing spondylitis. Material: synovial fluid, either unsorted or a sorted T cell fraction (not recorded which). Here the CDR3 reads CATRSGGGREQFF. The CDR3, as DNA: TGTGCCACCCGTAGCGGAGGGGGCCGGGAGCAGTTCTTC.